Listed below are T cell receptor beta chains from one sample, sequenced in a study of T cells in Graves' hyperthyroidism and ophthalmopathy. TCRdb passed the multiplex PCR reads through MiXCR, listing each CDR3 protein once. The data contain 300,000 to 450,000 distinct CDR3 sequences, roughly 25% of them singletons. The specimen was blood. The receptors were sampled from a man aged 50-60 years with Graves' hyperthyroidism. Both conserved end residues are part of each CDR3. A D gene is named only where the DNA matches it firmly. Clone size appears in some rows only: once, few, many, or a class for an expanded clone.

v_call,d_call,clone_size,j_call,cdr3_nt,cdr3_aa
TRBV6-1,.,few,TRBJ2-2,TGTGCCAGCAGTGAATTGGCAGGGACCGGGGAGCTGTTTTTT,CASSELAGTGELFF
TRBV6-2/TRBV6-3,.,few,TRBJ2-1,TGTGCCAGCAGTTACCCTGGGGTGGGTTACAATGAGCAGTTCTTC,CASSYPGVGYNEQFF
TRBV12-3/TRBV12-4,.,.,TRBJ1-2,TGTGCCAGCAGTTTCGGAGTGGATGGCTACACCTTC,CASSFGVDGYTF
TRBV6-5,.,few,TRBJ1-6,.,CASSSSVGGGNSPLHF
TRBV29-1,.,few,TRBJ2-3,TGCAGCGTTGGTGGGAGGCGGGATACGCAGTATTTT,CSVGGRRDTQYF
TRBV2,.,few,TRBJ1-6,TGTGCCAGCAGTGCAGGGTGGAATTCACCCCTCCACTTT,CASSAGWNSPLHF
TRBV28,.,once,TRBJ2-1,TGTGCCACCGATACGGATTCTCTAGACGGTGAGCAGTTCTTC,CATDTDSLDGEQFF
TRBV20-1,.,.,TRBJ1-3,TGCAGTGCTAGAGAAACCAGGGGTGGAAACACCATATATTTT,CSARETRGGNTIYF
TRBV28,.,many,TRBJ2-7,TGTGCCAGCAGTCCGACTCCGGGACGGGGTCGCTACGAGCAGTACTTC,CASSPTPGRGRYEQYF
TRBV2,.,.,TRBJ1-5,TGTGCCAGCAGTGTCAGGGTACAACAGCCCCAGCATTTT,CASSVRVQQPQHF
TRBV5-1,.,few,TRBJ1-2,TGCGCCAGCAGCTTTGGGGATGGCGATGGCTACACCTTC,CASSFGDGDGYTF
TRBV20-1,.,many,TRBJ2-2,TGCAGTGCTAGCGGGAAATGGGACGGGGAGCTGTTTTTT,CSASGKWDGELFF
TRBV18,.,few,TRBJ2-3,TGTGCCAGCTCACCACCGAGCAGGGCCACAGATACGCAGTATTTT,CASSPPSRATDTQYF
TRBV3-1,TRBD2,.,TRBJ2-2,TGTGCCAGCAGCGTCAGGACTGGCGGAGCGGGATCGGGCACCGGGGAGCTGTTTTTT,CASSVRTGGAGSGTGELFF
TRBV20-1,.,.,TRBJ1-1,TGCAGTGCCTCGACAGCCTACACTGAAGCTTTCTTT,CSASTAYTEAFF
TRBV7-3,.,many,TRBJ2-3,TGTGCCAGCAGCTTGGGGTGGCCGAAAGCAGATACGCAGTATTTT,CASSLGWPKADTQYF
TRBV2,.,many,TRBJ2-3,TGTGCCAGCAGTAGCCTTAGCGGATATACGCAGTATTTT,CASSSLSGYTQYF
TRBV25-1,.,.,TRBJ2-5,TGTGCCAGCAACGCGGTAGGAAGACAGACCCAGTACTTC,CASNAVGRQTQYF
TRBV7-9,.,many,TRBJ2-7,TGTGCCAGCAGCTCCCATCCGTACGAGCAGTACTTC,CASSSHPYEQYF
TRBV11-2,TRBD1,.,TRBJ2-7,TGTGCCAGCAGCCTACCGGGACAGGGATTCTACGAGCAGTACTTC,CASSLPGQGFYEQYF
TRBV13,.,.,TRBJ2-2,TGTGCCAGCAGCTTCTACCAGGACACCGGGGAGCTGTTTTTT,CASSFYQDTGELFF
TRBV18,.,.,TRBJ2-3,TGTGCCAGCTCACCACCGGGAGGCCCTAAGTATACGCAGTGTTTT,CASSPPGGPKYTQCF
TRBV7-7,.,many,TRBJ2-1,TGTGCCAGCAGCCCTCAGGAGGGAGGAGGAGTTGAGCAGTTCTTC,CASSPQEGGGVEQFF
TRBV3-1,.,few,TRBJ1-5,TGTGCCAGCAGCCTCAGCGGGCAGTTCAATCAGCCCCAGCATTTT,CASSLSGQFNQPQHF
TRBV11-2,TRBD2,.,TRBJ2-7,TGTGCCAGCAGCCAAGAGTTGCCGGGACTAGGGTCTTCAGAGCAGTACTTC,CASSQELPGLGSSEQYF
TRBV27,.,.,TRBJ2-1,TGTGCCAGCAGTTTACGGTTTGGGCGGGATTCAGCTTATGAGCAGTTCTTC,CASSLRFGRDSAYEQFF
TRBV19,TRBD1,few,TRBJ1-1,TGTGCCAGTAGTATTGGCAGGGGGGAAGCTTTCTTT,CASSIGRGEAFF
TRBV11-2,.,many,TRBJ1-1,TGTGCCAGCCGGCGCGGGGTTAACACTGAAGCTTTCTTT,CASRRGVNTEAFF
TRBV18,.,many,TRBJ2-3,TGTGCCAGCTCAAAAACGGGAGCAGATACGCAGTATTTT,CASSKTGADTQYF
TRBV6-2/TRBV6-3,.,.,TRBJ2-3,TGTGCCAGCAGTTACTCGACGGCTACTAGCACAGATACGCAGTATTTT,CASSYSTATSTDTQYF
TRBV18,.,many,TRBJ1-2,TGTGCCAGCTCACCAGTCCAGGGCCATGGCTACACCTTC,CASSPVQGHGYTF
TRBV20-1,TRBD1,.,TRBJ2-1,TGCAGTGCTATGAGGGGGCAGGAGTATGAGCAGTTCTTC,CSAMRGQEYEQFF
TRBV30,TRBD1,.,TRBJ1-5,TGTGCCTGGGGTGGTGGGACAGGGTATCAGCCCCAGCATTTT,CAWGGGTGYQPQHF
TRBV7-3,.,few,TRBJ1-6,TGTGCCAGCAGCTTAGCGATACACGGACAACCCCTCCACTTT,CASSLAIHGQPLHF
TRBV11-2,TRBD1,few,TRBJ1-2,TGTGCCAGCAGCGCGACAGGGATGCCTGGTGGCTACACCTTC,CASSATGMPGGYTF
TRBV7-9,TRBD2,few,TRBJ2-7,TGTGCCTCGGGAGGGGTATTCGGCGAGCAGTACTTC,CASGGVFGEQYF
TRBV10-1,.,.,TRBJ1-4,TGCGCCAGCCCACCGGGAAGAATCCTTAATGAAAAACTGTTTTTT,CASPPGRILNEKLFF
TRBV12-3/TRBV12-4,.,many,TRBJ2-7,TGTGCCAGCAGGCCTAGGGGGGGCTACTACGAGCAGTACTTC,CASRPRGGYYEQYF